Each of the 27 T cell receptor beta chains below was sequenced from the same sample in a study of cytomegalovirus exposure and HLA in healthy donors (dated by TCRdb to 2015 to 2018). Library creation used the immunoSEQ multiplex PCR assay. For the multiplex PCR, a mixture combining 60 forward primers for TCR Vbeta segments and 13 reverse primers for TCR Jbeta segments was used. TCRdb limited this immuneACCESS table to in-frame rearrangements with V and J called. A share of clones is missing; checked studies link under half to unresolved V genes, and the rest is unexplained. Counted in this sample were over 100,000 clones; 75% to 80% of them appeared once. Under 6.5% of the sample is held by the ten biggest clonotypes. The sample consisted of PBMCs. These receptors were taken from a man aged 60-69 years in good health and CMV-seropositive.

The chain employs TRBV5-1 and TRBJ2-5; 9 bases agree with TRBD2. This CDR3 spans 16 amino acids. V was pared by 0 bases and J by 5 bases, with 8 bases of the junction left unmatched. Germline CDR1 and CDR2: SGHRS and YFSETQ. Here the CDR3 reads CASSLGGLAFQETQYF. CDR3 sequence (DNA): TGCGCCAGCAGCTTGGGGGGACTAGCTTTTCAGGAGACCCAGTACTTC.

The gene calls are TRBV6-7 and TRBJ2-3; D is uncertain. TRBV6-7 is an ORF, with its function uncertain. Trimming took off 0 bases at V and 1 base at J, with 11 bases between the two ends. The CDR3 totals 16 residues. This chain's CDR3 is CASSYSLAQGTDTQYF. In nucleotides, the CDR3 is TGTGCCAGCAGTTACTCGCTTGCTCAGGGCACAGATACGCAGTATTTT.

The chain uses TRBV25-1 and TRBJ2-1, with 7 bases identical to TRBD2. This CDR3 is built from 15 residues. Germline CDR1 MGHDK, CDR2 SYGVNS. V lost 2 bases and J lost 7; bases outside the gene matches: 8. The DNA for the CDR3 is TGTGCCAGCAGTGAAGGGTGGTGGGGAGGGAATGAGCAGTTCTTC. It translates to CASSEGWWGGNEQFF.

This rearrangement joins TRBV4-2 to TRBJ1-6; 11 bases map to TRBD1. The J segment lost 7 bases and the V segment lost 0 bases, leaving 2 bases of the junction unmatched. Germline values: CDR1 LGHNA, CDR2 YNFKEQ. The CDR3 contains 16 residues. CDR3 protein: CASSQDWDRGNSPLHF. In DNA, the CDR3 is TGTGCCAGCAGCCAAGATTGGGACAGGGGGAATTCACCCCTCCACTTT.

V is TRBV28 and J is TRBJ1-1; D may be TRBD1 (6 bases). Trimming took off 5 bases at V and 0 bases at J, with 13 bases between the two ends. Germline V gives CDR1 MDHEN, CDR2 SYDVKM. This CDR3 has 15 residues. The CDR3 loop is CASSARTVLNTEAFF. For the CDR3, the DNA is TGTGCCAGCAGTGCCAGGACAGTCCTGAACACTGAAGCTTTCTTT.

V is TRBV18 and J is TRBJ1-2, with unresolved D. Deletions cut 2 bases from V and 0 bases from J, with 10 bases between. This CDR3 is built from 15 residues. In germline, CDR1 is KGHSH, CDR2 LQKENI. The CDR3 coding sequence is TGTGCCAGCTCACCAGTTGAGGGAACTAACTATGGCTACACCTTC. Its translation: CASSPVEGTNYGYTF.

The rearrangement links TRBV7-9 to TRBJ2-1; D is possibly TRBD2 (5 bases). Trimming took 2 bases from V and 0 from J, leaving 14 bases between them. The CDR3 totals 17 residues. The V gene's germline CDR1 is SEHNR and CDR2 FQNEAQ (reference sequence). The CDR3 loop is CASSLLADLSSYNEQFF. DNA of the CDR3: TGTGCCAGCAGCTTATTGGCGGACTTGAGCTCCTACAATGAGCAGTTCTTC.

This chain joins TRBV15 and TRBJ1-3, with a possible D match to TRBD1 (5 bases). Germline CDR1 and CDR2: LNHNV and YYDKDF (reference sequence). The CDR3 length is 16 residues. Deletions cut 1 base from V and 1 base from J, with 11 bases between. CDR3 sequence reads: CATSRVRGLSGNTIYF. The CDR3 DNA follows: TGTGCCACCAGCAGAGTTCGGGGACTTTCTGGAAACACCATATATTTT.

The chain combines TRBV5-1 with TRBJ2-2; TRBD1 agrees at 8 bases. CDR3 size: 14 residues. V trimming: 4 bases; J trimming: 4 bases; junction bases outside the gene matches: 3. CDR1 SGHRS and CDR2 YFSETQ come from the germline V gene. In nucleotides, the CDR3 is TGCGCCAGCAGCCGGGGGACAGGCACCGGGGAGCTGTTTTTT. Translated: CASSRGTGTGELFF.

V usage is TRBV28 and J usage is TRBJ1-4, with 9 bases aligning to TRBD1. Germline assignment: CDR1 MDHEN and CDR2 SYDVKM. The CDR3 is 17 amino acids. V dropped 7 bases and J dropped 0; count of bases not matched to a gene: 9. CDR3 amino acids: CASIPDRGFATNEKLFF. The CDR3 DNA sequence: TGTGCCAGCATCCCGGACAGGGGATTTGCAACTAATGAAAAACTGTTTTTT.

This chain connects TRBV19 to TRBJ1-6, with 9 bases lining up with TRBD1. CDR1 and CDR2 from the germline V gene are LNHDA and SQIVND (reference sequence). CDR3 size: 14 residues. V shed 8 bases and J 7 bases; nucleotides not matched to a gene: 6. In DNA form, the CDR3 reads TGTGCCAGTGCCCCGGGACAGGGAAATTCACCCCTCCACTTT. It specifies CASAPGQGNSPLHF.

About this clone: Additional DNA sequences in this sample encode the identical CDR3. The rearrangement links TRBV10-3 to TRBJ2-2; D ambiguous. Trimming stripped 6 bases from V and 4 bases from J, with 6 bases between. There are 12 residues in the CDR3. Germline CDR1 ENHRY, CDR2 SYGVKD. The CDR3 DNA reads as TGTGCCATCAGCCTACTCACCGGGGAGCTGTTTTTT. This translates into CAISLLTGELFF.

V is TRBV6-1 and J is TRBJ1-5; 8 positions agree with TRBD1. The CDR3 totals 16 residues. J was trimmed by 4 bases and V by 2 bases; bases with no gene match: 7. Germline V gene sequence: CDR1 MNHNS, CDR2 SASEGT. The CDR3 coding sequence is TGTGCCAGCAGTGAATTGGGGCAGGGGGCTAATCAGCCCCAGCATTTT. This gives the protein CASSELGQGANQPQHF.

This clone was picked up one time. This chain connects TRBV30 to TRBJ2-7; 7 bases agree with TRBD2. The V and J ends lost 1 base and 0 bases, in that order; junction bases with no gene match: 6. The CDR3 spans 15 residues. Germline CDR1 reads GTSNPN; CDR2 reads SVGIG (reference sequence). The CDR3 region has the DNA TGTGCCTGGAGTGGAATACTAGCGAACTCCTACGAGCAGTACTTC. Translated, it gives CAWSGILANSYEQYF.

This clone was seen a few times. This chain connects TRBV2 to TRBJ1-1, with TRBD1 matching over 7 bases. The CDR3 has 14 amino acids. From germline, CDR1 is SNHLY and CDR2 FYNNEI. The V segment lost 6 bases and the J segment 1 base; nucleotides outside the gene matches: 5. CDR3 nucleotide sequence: TGTGCCAGCAGCTTGGGACAGACGAACACTGAAGCTTTCTTT. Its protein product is CASSLGQTNTEAFF. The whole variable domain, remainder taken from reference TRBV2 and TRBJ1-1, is EPEVTQTPSHQVTQMGQEVILRCVPISNHLYFYWYRQILGQKVEFLVSFYNNEISEKSEIFDDQFSVERPDGSNFTLKIRSTKLEDSAMYFCASSLGQTNTEAFFGQGTRLTVV.

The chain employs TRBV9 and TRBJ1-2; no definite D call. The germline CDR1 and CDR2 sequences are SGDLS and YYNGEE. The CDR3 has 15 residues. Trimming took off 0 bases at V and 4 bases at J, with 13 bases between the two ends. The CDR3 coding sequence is TGTGCCAGCAGCGTAGAAGGGATAGCGGCCTATGGCTACACCTTC. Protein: CASSVEGIAAYGYTF.

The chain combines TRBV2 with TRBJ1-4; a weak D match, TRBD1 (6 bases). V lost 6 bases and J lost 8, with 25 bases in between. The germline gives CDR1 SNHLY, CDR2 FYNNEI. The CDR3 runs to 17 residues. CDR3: CASSPVGLQGNGEKLFF. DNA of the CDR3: TGTGCCAGCAGCCCAGTGGGACTACAGGGCAACGGGGAAAAACTGTTTTTT.

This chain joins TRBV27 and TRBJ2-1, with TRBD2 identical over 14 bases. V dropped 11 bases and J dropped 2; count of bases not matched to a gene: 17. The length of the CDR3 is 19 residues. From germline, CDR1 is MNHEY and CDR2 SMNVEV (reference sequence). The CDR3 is CAPVWTSGGPLDTYNEQFF. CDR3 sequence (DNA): TGTGCCCCAGTATGGACTAGCGGGGGGCCTTTAGATACCTACAATGAGCAGTTCTTC.

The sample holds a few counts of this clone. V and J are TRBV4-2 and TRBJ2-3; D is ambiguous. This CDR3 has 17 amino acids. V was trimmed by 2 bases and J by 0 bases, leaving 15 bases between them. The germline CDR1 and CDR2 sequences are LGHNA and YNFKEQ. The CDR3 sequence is CASSQYGAETSTDTQYF. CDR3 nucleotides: TGTGCCAGCAGCCAATATGGTGCCGAGACAAGCACAGATACGCAGTATTTT.

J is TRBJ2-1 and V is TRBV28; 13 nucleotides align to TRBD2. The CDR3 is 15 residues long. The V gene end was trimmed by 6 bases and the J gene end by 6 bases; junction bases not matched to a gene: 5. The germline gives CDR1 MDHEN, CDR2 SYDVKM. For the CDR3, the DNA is TGTGCCAGCAGCTTTACTAGCGGGGGGGCCAATGAGCAGTTCTTC. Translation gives CASSFTSGGANEQFF.

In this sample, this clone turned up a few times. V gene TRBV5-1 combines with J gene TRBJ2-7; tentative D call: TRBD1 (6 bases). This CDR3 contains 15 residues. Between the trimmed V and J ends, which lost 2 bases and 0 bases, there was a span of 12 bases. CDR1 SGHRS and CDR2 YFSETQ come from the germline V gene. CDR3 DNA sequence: TGCGCCAGCAGCTTCGCAACAGGGATCTCCTACGAGCAGTACTTC. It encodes CASSFATGISYEQYF.

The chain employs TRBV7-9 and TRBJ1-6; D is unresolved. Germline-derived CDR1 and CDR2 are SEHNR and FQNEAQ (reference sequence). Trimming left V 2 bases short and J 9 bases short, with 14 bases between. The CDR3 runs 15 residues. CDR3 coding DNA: TGTGCCAGCAGCTTAAGCACTTTTAGGAGTTCACCCCTCCACTTT. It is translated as CASSLSTFRSSPLHF.

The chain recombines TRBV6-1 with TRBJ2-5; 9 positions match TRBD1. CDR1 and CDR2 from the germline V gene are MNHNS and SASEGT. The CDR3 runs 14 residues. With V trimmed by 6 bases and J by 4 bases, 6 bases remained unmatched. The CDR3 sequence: CASRNRGQRETQYF. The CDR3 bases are TGTGCCAGCAGAAACAGGGGGCAGAGAGAGACCCAGTACTTC.

Written as DNA, the CDR3 is TGCGCCAGCAGTGATGAGACAGGGGTTGAATCCTATAATTCACCCCTCCACTTT. Translating gives CASSDETGVESYNSPLHF. The rearrangement links TRBV10-2 to TRBJ1-6; TRBD1 matches 8 bases. The germline CDR1 and CDR2 sequences are WSHSY and SAAADI. This CDR3 contains 18 residues. The ends lost 3 bases at V and 1 base at J; junction bases unmatched: 8.

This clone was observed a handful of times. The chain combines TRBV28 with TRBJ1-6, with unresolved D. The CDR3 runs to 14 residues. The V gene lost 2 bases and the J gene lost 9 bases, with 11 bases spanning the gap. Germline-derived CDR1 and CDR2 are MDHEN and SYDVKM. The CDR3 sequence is CASSLGQSRSPLHF. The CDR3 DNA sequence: TGTGCCAGCAGTTTAGGTCAAAGCCGTTCACCCCTCCACTTT.

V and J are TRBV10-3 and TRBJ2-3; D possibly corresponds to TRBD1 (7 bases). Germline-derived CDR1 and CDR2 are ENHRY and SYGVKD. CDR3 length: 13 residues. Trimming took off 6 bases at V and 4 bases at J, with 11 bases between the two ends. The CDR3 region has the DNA TGTGCCATCAGGGGAGGACAGGCAGATACGCAGTATTTT. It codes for CAIRGGQADTQYF.

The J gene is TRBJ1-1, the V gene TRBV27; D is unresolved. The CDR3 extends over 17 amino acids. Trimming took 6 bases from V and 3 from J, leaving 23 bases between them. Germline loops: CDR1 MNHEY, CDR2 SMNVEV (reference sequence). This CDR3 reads CASSSLAGRRGHTEAFF. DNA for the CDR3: TGTGCCAGCAGCAGCCTAGCAGGAAGGAGAGGGCACACTGAAGCTTTCTTT.